These 3 T cell receptor beta chains were sequenced from one sample in a study of patients and donors after allogeneic stem cell transplantation. TCRdb called the RT-PCR reads again in MiXCR, with one record for every CDR3 protein. The sample lists about 110,000 distinct CDR3 sequences, approximately 40% seen once, with around 30% in the top ten. Sequencing was done on a sample of blood, either unsorted or a sorted T cell fraction (not recorded which). The receptor source for this set is a human donor who was either an allogeneic HSCT recipient or a stem cell or donor lymphocyte infusion donor (not recorded which). It is not recorded whose cells these are; they may come from a transplant donor.

J is TRBJ1-6 and V is TRBV27, with D perhaps TRBD1 (6 bases). The germline gives CDR1 MNHEY, CDR2 SMNVEV (reference sequence). The CDR3 runs 15 residues. Trimming took off 7 bases at V and 9 bases at J, with 19 bases between the two ends. In DNA, the CDR3 is TGTGCCAGCACCTTAAGTGGGGGCCGGGGTTCACCCCTCCACTTT. This translates into CASTLSGGRGSPLHF.

This clonotype was seen a few times. The CDR3 spells CSARVRGNQPQHF. The CDR3 coding sequence is TGCAGTGCTAGGGTCCGGGGAAATCAGCCCCAGCATTTT. This chain uses TRBV20-1 with TRBJ1-5; D ambiguous. This CDR3 is built from 13 residues. V shed 3 bases and J shed 4 bases, with 10 bases lying between them. Germline loops: CDR1 DFQATT, CDR2 SNEGSKA (reference sequence).

The chain employs TRBV5-1 and TRBJ1-2; D might be TRBD1 (6 bases). The V end was cut by 0 bases, the J end by 3 bases, with 12 bases between. Germline lookup yields CDR1 SGHRS and CDR2 YFSETQ. This CDR3 is built from 15 residues. The CDR3 region has the DNA TGCGCCAGCAGCTTGGTCGGGACAACCGACTATGGCTACACCTTC. This encodes CASSLVGTTDYGYTF.